The 8 T cell receptor beta chains given below trace back to one sample, sequenced in a study of identical twins. TCRdb reprocessed the 5' RACE reads with MiXCR, giving one entry per CDR3 protein. Of about 210,000 distinct CDR3 sequences listed, roughly a tenth are singletons. Sequenced input: memory (CD45RO+) T cells sorted from blood. The receptors derive from a woman aged 18-29 years in good health.

In this sample, this clonotype turned up a few times. The V call is TRBV14, the J call TRBJ2-3; TRBD1 is a possible D gene (6 bases). CDR1 is SGHDN, CDR2 FVKESK, per germline. V gave up 0 bases and J gave up 7 bases, with 17 bases separating them. This CDR3 spans 16 amino acids. CDR3 sequence: CASSQDMGPGDNTQYF. CDR3 nucleotides: TGTGCCAGCAGCCAAGATATGGGGCCAGGGGATAATACGCAGTATTTT. The entire variable domain, with the rest obtained from reference TRBV14 and TRBJ2-3, is as follows: EAGVTQFPSHSVIEKGQTVTLRCDPISGHDNLYWYRRVMGKEIKFLLHFVKESKQDESGMPNNRFLAERTGGTYSTLKVQPAELEDSGVYFCASSQDMGPGDNTQYFGPGTRLTVL.

Many counts were recorded for this clonotype. The gene calls are TRBV3-1 and TRBJ2-5, with D perhaps given as TRBD1 or TRBD2 (5 bases each). Germline values: CDR1 LGHDT, CDR2 YNNKEL (reference sequence). The CDR3 spans 15 residues. V lost 4 bases, J lost 5 bases, and 17 bases lay in between. CDR3 nucleotide sequence: TGTGCCAGCAGCCTCCGGGGACCCATTGGGGAGACCCAGTACTTC. Encoded protein: CASSLRGPIGETQYF.

This clonotype was detected only a few times. J is TRBJ1-1 and V is TRBV4-3; 7 bases align to TRBD1. The J segment lost 0 bases and the V segment lost 4 bases, leaving 5 bases of the junction unmatched. CDR3 size: 15 residues. Germline V gives CDR1 LGHNA, CDR2 YSLEER. CDR3 sequence (DNA): TGCGCCAGCAGCCGCTCCGGGACAGTGAACACTGAAGCTTTCTTT. As protein: CASSRSGTVNTEAFF.

The genes are TRBV6-6 and TRBJ2-3, with no clear D. The CDR3 consists of 11 residues. Germline V CDR1 and CDR2: MNHNY, SVGAGI (reference sequence). V shed 0 bases and J shed 6 bases, with 1 base lying between them. The CDR3 here is CASSYSDTQYF. The CDR3 DNA is TGTGCCAGCAGTTACTCCGATACGCAGTATTTT.

The chain has TRBV11-2 and TRBJ2-3; a weak D match, TRBD1 (5 bases). With 1 base removed from V and 6 bases from J, the gap between germline ends came to 20 bases. This CDR3 contains 17 residues. Germline values: CDR1 SGHAT, CDR2 FQNNGV. The CDR3 loop is CASSLVGARLTRDTQYF. The CDR3 coding sequence is TGTGCCAGCAGCTTAGTAGGGGCCCGCCTCACTCGGGATACGCAGTATTTT.

The sample holds a few counts of this clonotype. The chain joins TRBV29-1 to TRBJ2-3; D might be TRBD2 (6 bases). The CDR3 is made up of 14 amino acids. V lost 1 base, J lost 12 bases, and 20 bases lay in between. CDR1 is SQVTM, CDR2 ANQGSEA, per germline. The CDR3 is CSVEAMERALNQYF. Here the CDR3 DNA reads TGCAGCGTTGAAGCGATGGAGCGGGCCCTCAATCAGTATTTT.

The J gene is TRBJ2-1, the V gene TRBV6-2 or TRBV6-3, with a weak D call TRBD2 (5 bases). Germline CDR1 and CDR2: MNHEY and SVGEGT. The CDR3 loop spans 15 amino acids. With 5 bases removed from V and 3 bases from J, the gap between germline ends came to 14 bases. The CDR3 is CASSAHVAGYNEQFF. DNA of the CDR3: TGTGCCAGCAGTGCCCACGTGGCGGGCTACAATGAGCAGTTCTTC.

The chain links TRBV20-1 to TRBJ1-2; D is possibly TRBD1 (5 bases). The V end lost 6 bases, the J end lost 8 bases, and 16 bases lay between the germline ends. CDR3 length equals 12 residues. Germline CDR1 is DFQATT and CDR2 is SNEGSKA (reference sequence). CDR3 sequence: CSARASTGGYTF. CDR3 sequence (DNA): TGCAGTGCCAGGGCCTCCACCGGGGGCTACACCTTC.